This TCR beta chain was identified in a study of T cell repertoires in cytomegalovirus infection. Study-level findings and limits: CMV-specific TCR beta clonotypes restricted by HLA-C were the ones dominating the ex vivo response.

This clonotype turned up a few times. The antigen is undetermined. TCRdb re-derived calls from the reads in MiXCR, one entry per CDR3 protein. The sample comprises around 230,000 distinct CDR3 sequences, about 40% of which are singletons, and more than 50% rests with the top ten. The CDR3 sequence is 13 residues long. V lost 6 bases, J lost 2 bases, and 11 bases lay in between. The chain links TRBV12-3 or TRBV12-4 to TRBJ2-7; tentative D call: TRBD1 (5 bases). The receptor's source is a human donor in good health (CMV status not recorded). Some clones in this sample may be carry-over from other donors' samples. This material consisted of CD8+ T cells from cultured PBMCs, taken from culture after CMV antigen stimulation. CDR3 sequence (DNA): TGTGCCAGCAGGCTGGGGCAGACCTACGAGCAGTACTTC. As protein: CASRLGQTYEQYF.